The rows below give T cell receptor beta chains drawn from one sample of a study of blood T cell repertoires in COVID-19. Measured with immunoSEQ multiplex PCR; TCRdb has only the in-frame clones, and not every one. Of about 320,000 clones detected, approximately 88% appear once; the ten largest clones hold approximately 5.5%. The sequenced sample was PBMCs or T cells enriched from blood (not recorded which). These TCRs come from a man aged 55 to 69 who had recovered from COVID-19. The conserved cysteine and the conserved F or W are not part of the CDR3 here. Each record gives: CDR3 protein, J gene, CDR3 length, V gene, clone size. A row's size may be missing; if present it is once, few, many or a size class.

cdr3_aa: ASSPSGTGKGQPQH
j_call: TRBJ1-5
cdr3_length: 14
v_call: TRBV18
clone_size: -

cdr3_aa: ASSHRQGRPGELF
j_call: TRBJ2-2
cdr3_length: 13
v_call: TRBV3-1/TRBV3-2
clone_size: once

cdr3_aa: ASSDRGSYNEKLF
j_call: TRBJ1-4
cdr3_length: 13
v_call: TRBV3-1/TRBV3-2
clone_size: -

cdr3_aa: ASSPTEHNSPLH
j_call: TRBJ1-6
cdr3_length: 12
v_call: TRBV18
clone_size: -

cdr3_aa: ASSPLATGELF
j_call: TRBJ2-2
cdr3_length: 11
v_call: TRBV3-1/TRBV3-2
clone_size: -

cdr3_aa: ASSMGHVSNTEAF
j_call: TRBJ1-1
cdr3_length: 13
v_call: TRBV19
clone_size: -

cdr3_aa: ASSQLGLEKLF
j_call: TRBJ1-4
cdr3_length: 11
v_call: TRBV11-2
clone_size: few

cdr3_aa: ARSPPDRAQLHGYT
j_call: TRBJ1-2
cdr3_length: 14
v_call: TRBV5-3
clone_size: few

cdr3_aa: ASSLPQAGVEQY
j_call: TRBJ2-7
cdr3_length: 12
v_call: TRBV5-8
clone_size: -

cdr3_aa: ASTGTGLFVPQH
j_call: TRBJ1-5
cdr3_length: 12
v_call: TRBV6-5
clone_size: -

cdr3_aa: ASSLESGSYEQY
j_call: TRBJ2-7
cdr3_length: 12
v_call: TRBV7-2
clone_size: few

cdr3_aa: ASSEATQTYGYT
j_call: TRBJ1-2
cdr3_length: 12
v_call: TRBV2
clone_size: -

cdr3_aa: ASSLFGTGTGIEQY
j_call: TRBJ2-7
cdr3_length: 14
v_call: TRBV5-6
clone_size: -

cdr3_aa: ASSPRDRARHQPQH
j_call: TRBJ1-5
cdr3_length: 14
v_call: TRBV7-2
clone_size: -

cdr3_aa: ASSRGGQGEKLF
j_call: TRBJ1-4
cdr3_length: 12
v_call: TRBV6-5
clone_size: -

cdr3_aa: ASTPDRVISNEQF
j_call: TRBJ2-1
cdr3_length: 13
v_call: TRBV2
clone_size: -

cdr3_aa: ASTPGQGAYEQY
j_call: TRBJ2-7
cdr3_length: 12
v_call: TRBV7-8
clone_size: -

cdr3_aa: ASSSEGNYGYT
j_call: TRBJ1-2
cdr3_length: 11
v_call: TRBV5-1
clone_size: -

cdr3_aa: ASSTGLAGEVDTQY
j_call: TRBJ2-3
cdr3_length: 14
v_call: TRBV5-1
clone_size: -

cdr3_aa: ASSSPTGREKLF
j_call: TRBJ1-4
cdr3_length: 12
v_call: TRBV7-2
clone_size: -

cdr3_aa: SVGGRSSGANVLT
j_call: TRBJ2-6
cdr3_length: 13
v_call: TRBV29-1
clone_size: -

cdr3_aa: ASSQARGQGVEAF
j_call: TRBJ1-1
cdr3_length: 13
v_call: TRBV4-2
clone_size: -

cdr3_aa: ASSLDQGDFGTQY
j_call: TRBJ2-3
cdr3_length: 13
v_call: TRBV5-5
clone_size: once

cdr3_aa: ASLGGGTGDQPQH
j_call: TRBJ1-5
cdr3_length: 13
v_call: TRBV28
clone_size: -

cdr3_aa: ASSQEAITRLNTGELF
j_call: TRBJ2-2
cdr3_length: 16
v_call: TRBV4-3
clone_size: few

cdr3_aa: ASSLGAGSGRAQTYEQY
j_call: TRBJ2-7
cdr3_length: 17
v_call: TRBV7-2
clone_size: -

cdr3_aa: ASSYEAGLGTGELF
j_call: TRBJ2-2
cdr3_length: 14
v_call: TRBV6-5
clone_size: -

cdr3_aa: ASSLRLAGGEQF
j_call: TRBJ2-1
cdr3_length: 12
v_call: TRBV27
clone_size: -

cdr3_aa: ASRRTGGIEKLF
j_call: TRBJ1-4
cdr3_length: 12
v_call: TRBV6-5
clone_size: -

cdr3_aa: ASSLRGRGVNYGYT
j_call: TRBJ1-2
cdr3_length: 14
v_call: TRBV19
clone_size: -

cdr3_aa: ATSEGPGTVYTDTQY
j_call: TRBJ2-3
cdr3_length: 15
v_call: TRBV24-1
clone_size: -

cdr3_aa: ASSPRTGDGEQY
j_call: TRBJ2-7
cdr3_length: 12
v_call: TRBV18
clone_size: -

cdr3_aa: ASTRRGTSGPTTDTQY
j_call: TRBJ2-3
cdr3_length: 16
v_call: TRBV19
clone_size: -

cdr3_aa: ASSTPGLGFREY
j_call: TRBJ2-7
cdr3_length: 12
v_call: TRBV6-2/TRBV6-3
clone_size: -

cdr3_aa: ASSPTSTSGKLAYEQY
j_call: TRBJ2-7
cdr3_length: 16
v_call: TRBV27
clone_size: -

cdr3_aa: ASSQRTGEDSPLH
j_call: TRBJ1-6
cdr3_length: 13
v_call: TRBV4-1
clone_size: -

cdr3_aa: ASSFEADPGYNEQF
j_call: TRBJ2-1
cdr3_length: 14
v_call: TRBV11-2
clone_size: -

cdr3_aa: ASSETGGSPYEQY
j_call: TRBJ2-7
cdr3_length: 13
v_call: TRBV19
clone_size: -

cdr3_aa: ASSLVAGETQY
j_call: TRBJ2-5
cdr3_length: 11
v_call: TRBV12-3/TRBV12-4
clone_size: -

cdr3_aa: ASSGDRVSNQPQH
j_call: TRBJ1-5
cdr3_length: 13
v_call: TRBV18
clone_size: -

cdr3_aa: ASSYTGRGYGYT
j_call: TRBJ1-2
cdr3_length: 12
v_call: TRBV6-5
clone_size: -

cdr3_aa: ASSIEVRDGGAYEQY
j_call: TRBJ2-7
cdr3_length: 15
v_call: TRBV19
clone_size: -

cdr3_aa: ATSAREEYTDTQY
j_call: TRBJ2-3
cdr3_length: 13
v_call: TRBV24-1
clone_size: once

cdr3_aa: ASSLVGQGAGNTIY
j_call: TRBJ1-3
cdr3_length: 14
v_call: TRBV5-6
clone_size: -

cdr3_aa: ASTPRGTTDTQY
j_call: TRBJ2-3
cdr3_length: 12
v_call: TRBV9
clone_size: -

cdr3_aa: AGSDRGETQY
j_call: TRBJ2-5
cdr3_length: 10
v_call: TRBV7-9
clone_size: -

cdr3_aa: AIKGALSTDTQY
j_call: TRBJ2-3
cdr3_length: 12
v_call: TRBV10-3
clone_size: -

cdr3_aa: ASSLGTGCAYEQY
j_call: TRBJ2-7
cdr3_length: 13
v_call: TRBV7-3
clone_size: -

cdr3_aa: ASSIRPGLDEQY
j_call: TRBJ2-7
cdr3_length: 12
v_call: TRBV19
clone_size: -

cdr3_aa: ASSQYRAEQY
j_call: TRBJ2-7
cdr3_length: 10
v_call: TRBV7-2
clone_size: -

cdr3_aa: ASSVGHLINSPLH
j_call: TRBJ1-6
cdr3_length: 13
v_call: TRBV9
clone_size: -